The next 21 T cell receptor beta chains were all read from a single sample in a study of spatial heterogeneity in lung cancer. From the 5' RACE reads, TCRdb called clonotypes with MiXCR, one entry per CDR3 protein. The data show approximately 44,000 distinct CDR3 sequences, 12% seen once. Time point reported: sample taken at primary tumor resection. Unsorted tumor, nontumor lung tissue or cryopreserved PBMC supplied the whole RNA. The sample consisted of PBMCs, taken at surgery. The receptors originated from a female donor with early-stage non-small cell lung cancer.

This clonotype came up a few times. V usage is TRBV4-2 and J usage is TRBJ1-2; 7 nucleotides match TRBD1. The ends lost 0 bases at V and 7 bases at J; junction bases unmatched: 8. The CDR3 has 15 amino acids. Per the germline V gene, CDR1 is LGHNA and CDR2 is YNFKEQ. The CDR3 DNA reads TGTGCCAGCAGCCAAGAATTTGGGACAGTTGTTGGCTACACCTTC. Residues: CASSQEFGTVVGYTF.

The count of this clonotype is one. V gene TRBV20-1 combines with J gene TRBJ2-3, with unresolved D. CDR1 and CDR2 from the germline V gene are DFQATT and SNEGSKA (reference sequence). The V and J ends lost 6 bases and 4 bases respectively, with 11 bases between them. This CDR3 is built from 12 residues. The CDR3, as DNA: TGCAGTGCCCGATCCCAGGCAGATACGCAGTATTTT. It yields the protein CSARSQADTQYF.

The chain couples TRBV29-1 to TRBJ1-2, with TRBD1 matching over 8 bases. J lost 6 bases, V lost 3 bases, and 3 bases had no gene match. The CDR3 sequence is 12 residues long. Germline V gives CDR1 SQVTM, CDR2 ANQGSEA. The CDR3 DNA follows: TGCAGCGTTGACGCCAGGGGGCATGGCTACACCTTC. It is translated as CSVDARGHGYTF.

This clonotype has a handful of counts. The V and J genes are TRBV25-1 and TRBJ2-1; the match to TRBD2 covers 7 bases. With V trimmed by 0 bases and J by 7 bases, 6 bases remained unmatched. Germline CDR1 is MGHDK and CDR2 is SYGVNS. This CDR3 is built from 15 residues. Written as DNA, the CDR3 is TGTGCCAGCAGTGAATATATGGGGGGGATTAATGAGCAGTTCTTC. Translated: CASSEYMGGINEQFF.

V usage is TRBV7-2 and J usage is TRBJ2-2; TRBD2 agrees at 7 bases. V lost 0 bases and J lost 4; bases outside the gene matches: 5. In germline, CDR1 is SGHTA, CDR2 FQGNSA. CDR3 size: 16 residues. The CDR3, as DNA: TGTGCCAGCAGCTTAGCTCGGGCTAGCGGCACCGGGGAGCTGTTTTTT. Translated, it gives CASSLARASGTGELFF.

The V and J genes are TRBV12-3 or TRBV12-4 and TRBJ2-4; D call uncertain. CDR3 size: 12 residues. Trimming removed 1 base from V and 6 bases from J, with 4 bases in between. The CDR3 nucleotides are TGTGCCAGCAGTTTAGAGAGAAACATTCAGTACTTC. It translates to CASSLERNIQYF.

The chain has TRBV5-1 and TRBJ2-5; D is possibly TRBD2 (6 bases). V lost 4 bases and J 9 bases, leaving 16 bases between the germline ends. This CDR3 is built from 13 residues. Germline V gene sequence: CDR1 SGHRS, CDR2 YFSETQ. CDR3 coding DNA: TGCGCCAGCAGCGAGGTGGGCGGGGAGGCCCAGTACTTC. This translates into CASSEVGGEAQYF.

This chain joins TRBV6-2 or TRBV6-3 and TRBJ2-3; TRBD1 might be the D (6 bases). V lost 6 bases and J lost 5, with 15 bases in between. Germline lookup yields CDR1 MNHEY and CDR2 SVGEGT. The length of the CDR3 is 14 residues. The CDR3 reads CASSTGQPLDTQYF. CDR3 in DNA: TGTGCCAGCAGCACGGGACAACCCTTAGATACGCAGTATTTT.

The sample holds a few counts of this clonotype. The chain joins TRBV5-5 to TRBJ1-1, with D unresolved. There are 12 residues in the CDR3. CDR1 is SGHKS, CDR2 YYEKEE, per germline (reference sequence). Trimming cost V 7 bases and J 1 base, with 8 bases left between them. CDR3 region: CASSGANTEAFF. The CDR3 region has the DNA TGTGCCAGCTCGGGAGCGAACACTGAAGCTTTCTTT. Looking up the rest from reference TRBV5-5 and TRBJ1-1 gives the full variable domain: DAGVTQSPTHLIKTRGQQVTLRCSPISGHKSVSWYQQVLGQGPQFIFQYYEKEERGRGNFPDRFSARQFPNYSSELNVNALLLGDSALYLCASSGANTEAFFGQGTRLTVV.

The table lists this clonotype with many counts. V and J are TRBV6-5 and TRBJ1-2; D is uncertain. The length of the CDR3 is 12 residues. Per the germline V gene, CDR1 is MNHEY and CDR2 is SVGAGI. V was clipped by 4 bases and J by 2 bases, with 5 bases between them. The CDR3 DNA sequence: TGTGCCAGCAGTTTAGACAACTATGGCTACACCTTC. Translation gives CASSLDNYGYTF.

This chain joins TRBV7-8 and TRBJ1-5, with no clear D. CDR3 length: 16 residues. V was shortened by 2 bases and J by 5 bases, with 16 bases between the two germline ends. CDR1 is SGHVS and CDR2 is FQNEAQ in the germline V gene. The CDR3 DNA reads TGTGCCAGCAGCTTATTTCGCGGAACACTTGATCAGCCCCAGCATTTT. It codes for CASSLFRGTLDQPQHF.

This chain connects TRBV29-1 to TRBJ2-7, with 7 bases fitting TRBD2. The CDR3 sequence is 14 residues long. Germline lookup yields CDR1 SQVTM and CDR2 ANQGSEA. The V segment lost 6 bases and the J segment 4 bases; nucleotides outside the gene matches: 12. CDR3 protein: CSVPGGSAGYEQYF. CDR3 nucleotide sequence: TGCAGCGTCCCGGGAGGAAGCGCGGGGTACGAGCAGTACTTC.

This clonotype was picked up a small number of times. Here the CDR3 reads CASSYSAGGLGNEQFF. For the CDR3, the DNA is TGTGCCAGCAGTTACTCGGCGGGGGGGCTTGGCAATGAGCAGTTCTTC. The chain uses TRBV6-5 and TRBJ2-1; 9 positions agree with TRBD2. With V trimmed by 0 bases and J by 6 bases, 6 bases remained unmatched. Germline lookup yields CDR1 MNHEY and CDR2 SVGAGI. This CDR3 region has 16 residues.

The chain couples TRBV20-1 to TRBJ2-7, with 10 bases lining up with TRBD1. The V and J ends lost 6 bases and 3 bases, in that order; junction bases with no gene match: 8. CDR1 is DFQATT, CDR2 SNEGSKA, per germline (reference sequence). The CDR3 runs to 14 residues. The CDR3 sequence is CSASGTGAHYEQYF. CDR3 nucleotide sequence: TGCAGTGCGTCCGGGACAGGGGCACACTACGAGCAGTACTTC.

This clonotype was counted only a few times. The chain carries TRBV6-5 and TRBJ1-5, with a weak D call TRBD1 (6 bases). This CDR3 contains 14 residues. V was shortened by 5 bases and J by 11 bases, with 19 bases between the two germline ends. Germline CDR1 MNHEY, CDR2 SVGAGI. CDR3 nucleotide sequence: TGTGCCAGCAGTCCCCCCCGAGGGGAGGGGGCCCAGCATTTT. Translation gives CASSPPRGEGAQHF.

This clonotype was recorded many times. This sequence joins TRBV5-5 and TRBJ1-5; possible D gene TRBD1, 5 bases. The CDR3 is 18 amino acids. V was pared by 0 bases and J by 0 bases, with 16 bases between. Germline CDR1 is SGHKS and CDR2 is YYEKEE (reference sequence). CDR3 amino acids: CASSLVEGWGDSNQPQHF. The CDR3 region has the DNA TGTGCCAGCAGCTTGGTAGAGGGTTGGGGCGATAGCAATCAGCCCCAGCATTTT.

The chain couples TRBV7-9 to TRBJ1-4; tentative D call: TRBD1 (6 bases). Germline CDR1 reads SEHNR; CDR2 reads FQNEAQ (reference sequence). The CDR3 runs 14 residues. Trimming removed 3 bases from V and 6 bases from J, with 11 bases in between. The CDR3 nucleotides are TGTGCCAGCAGCTTCGCGGACAGCTATGAAAAACTGTTTTTT. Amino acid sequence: CASSFADSYEKLFF.

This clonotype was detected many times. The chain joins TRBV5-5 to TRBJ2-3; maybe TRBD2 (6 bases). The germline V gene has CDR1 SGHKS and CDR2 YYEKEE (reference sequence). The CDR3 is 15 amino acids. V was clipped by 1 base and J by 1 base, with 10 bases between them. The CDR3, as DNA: TGTGCCAGCAGCTTGTTAGCTAGCGGCACAGATACGCAGTATTTT. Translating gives CASSLLASGTDTQYF.

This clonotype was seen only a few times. The CDR3 here is CASSHGGTGGYGYTF. The CDR3 DNA reads as TGTGCCAGCAGCCATGGGGGAACAGGGGGCTATGGCTACACCTTC. The J gene is TRBJ1-2, the V gene TRBV4-2; 8 bases match TRBD1. The V gene end was trimmed by 3 bases and the J gene end by 4 bases; junction bases not matched to a gene: 7. Germline lookup yields CDR1 LGHNA and CDR2 YNFKEQ. The length of the CDR3 is 15 residues.

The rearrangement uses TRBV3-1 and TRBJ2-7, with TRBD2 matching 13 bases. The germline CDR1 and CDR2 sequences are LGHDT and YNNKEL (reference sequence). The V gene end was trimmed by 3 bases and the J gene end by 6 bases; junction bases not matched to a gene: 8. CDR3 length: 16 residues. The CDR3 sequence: CASSQSGLAGRGEQYF. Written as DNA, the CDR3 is TGTGCCAGCAGCCAGTCGGGACTAGCGGGGCGAGGCGAGCAGTACTTC.

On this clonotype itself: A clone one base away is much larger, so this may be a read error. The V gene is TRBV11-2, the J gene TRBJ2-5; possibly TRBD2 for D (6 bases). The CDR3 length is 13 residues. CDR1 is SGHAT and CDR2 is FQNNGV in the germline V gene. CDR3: CTSSLGAGGTQYF. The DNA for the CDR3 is TGTACCAGCAGCCTTGGAGCGGGCGGGACCCAGTACTTC.